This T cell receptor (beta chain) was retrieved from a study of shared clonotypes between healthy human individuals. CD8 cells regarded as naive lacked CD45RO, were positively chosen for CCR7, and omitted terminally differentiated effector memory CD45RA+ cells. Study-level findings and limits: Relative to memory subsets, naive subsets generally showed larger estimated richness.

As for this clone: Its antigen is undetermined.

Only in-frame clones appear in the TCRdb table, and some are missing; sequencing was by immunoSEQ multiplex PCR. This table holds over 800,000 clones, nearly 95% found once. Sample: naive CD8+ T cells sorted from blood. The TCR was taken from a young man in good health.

CDR3 sequence reads: CASSPETSGSYEQYF. CDR3 DNA: TGTGCCAGCAGTCCAGAGACTAGCGGTTCCTACGAGCAGTACTTC. The chain carries TRBV6-6 and TRBJ2-7; TRBD2 aligns across 9 bases. Germline V CDR1 and CDR2: MNHNY, SVGAGI (reference sequence). V shed 5 bases and J 1 base; nucleotides not matched to a gene: 6. CDR3 length: 15 amino acids.